Following are 23 T cell receptor beta chains from one sample sequenced in a study of blood T cell repertoires in COVID-19. Clones were sequenced by immunoSEQ multiplex PCR, and TCRdb holds only the in-frame ones, with some missing. This sample has around 230,000 clones; roughly four fifths occur once, and the top ten carry around 12%. Source material: peripheral blood. These receptors were collected from a woman in her sixties with active or convalescent COVID-19.

This clone was seen once. V and J are TRBV2 and TRBJ2-2; D is unresolved. Germline lookup yields CDR1 SNHLY and CDR2 FYNNEI. The CDR3 runs to 13 residues. V was cut by 11 bases and J by 7 bases, with 17 bases left in between. Here the CDR3 DNA reads TGTGCCGTACCGACATATCCAAACGGGGAGCTGTTTTTT. It is translated as CAVPTYPNGELFF.

The chain combines TRBV10-3 with TRBJ2-2; TRBD1 aligns across 10 bases. V was clipped by 5 bases and J by 5 bases; unmatched bases: 11. The CDR3 spans 17 residues. CDR1 is ENHRY and CDR2 is SYGVKD in the germline V gene. The CDR3 here is CAISPSGQGGSTGELFF. The CDR3 nucleotides read TGTGCCATCAGTCCATCTGGACAGGGGGGTTCAACCGGGGAGCTGTTTTTT.

This chain connects TRBV25-1 to TRBJ2-5, with D possibly TRBD1 on 5 matching bases. This CDR3 contains 13 residues. V lost 5 bases, J lost 4 bases, and 11 bases lay in between. CDR1 MGHDK and CDR2 SYGVNS come from the germline V gene. CDR3 amino acids: CASSRTGLETQYF. The CDR3 DNA is TGTGCCAGCAGTCGAACAGGTCTAGAGACCCAGTACTTC. The whole variable domain, filled in from reference TRBV25-1 and TRBJ2-5, reads EADIYQTPRYLVIGTGKKITLECSQTMGHDKMYWYQQDPGMELHLIHYSYGVNSTEKGDLSSESTVSRIRTEHFPLTLESARPSHTSQYLCASSRTGLETQYFGPGTRLLVL.

The sample holds a few counts of this clone. V gene TRBV9 combines with J gene TRBJ2-2, with D possibly matching TRBD1 (6 bases). Per the germline V gene, CDR1 is SGDLS and CDR2 is YYNGEE. The CDR3 length is 15 residues. Trimming took 4 bases from V and 1 from J, leaving 11 bases between them. The CDR3 region is CASSLKTGNTGELFF. The CDR3 DNA is TGTGCCAGCAGCTTGAAGACAGGGAACACCGGGGAGCTGTTTTTT. The full variable domain, rest sourced from reference TRBV9 and TRBJ2-2, is DSGVTQTPKHLITATGQRVTLRCSPRSGDLSVYWYQQSLDQGLQFLIQYYNGEERAKGNILERFSAQQFPDLHSELNLSSLELGDSALYFCASSLKTGNTGELFFGEGSRLTVL.

This rearrangement joins TRBV6-5 to TRBJ1-6; 8 nucleotides line up with TRBD1. Germline CDR1 and CDR2: MNHEY and SVGAGI. The trim removed 6 bases at V and 2 bases at J, leaving 3 bases unmatched. The CDR3 is 15 amino acids. The CDR3: CASSPRGPYNSPLHF. Here the CDR3 DNA reads TGTGCCAGCAGCCCCAGGGGGCCCTATAATTCACCCCTCCACTTT.

The J gene is TRBJ1-6, the V gene TRBV19, with 10 bases identical to TRBD1. Unmatched junction bases numbered 6, after V lost 7 bases and J lost 9 bases. The CDR3 runs 14 residues. Germline loops: CDR1 LNHDA, CDR2 SQIVND (reference sequence). CDR3 sequence (DNA): TGTGCCAGTACCCCAGGACAGGGGGTTTCACCCCTCCACTTT. This encodes CASTPGQGVSPLHF. Combining the CDR3 with reference TRBV19 and TRBJ1-6 gives the whole variable domain DGGITQSPKYLFRKEGQNVTLSCEQNLNHDAMYWYRQDPGQGLRLIYYSQIVNDFQKGDIAEGYSVSREKKESFPLTVTSAQKNPTAFYLCASTPGQGVSPLHFGNGTRLTVT.

The chain joins TRBV11-2 to TRBJ1-2; 12 bases fit TRBD1. The CDR3 loop spans 17 amino acids. V shed 5 bases and J 4 bases; nucleotides not matched to a gene: 11. Germline V gene sequence: CDR1 SGHAT, CDR2 FQNNGV. CDR3 loop: CASSPQGQGALGYGYTF. In DNA, the CDR3 is TGTGCCAGCAGCCCCCAGGGACAGGGGGCGCTTGGCTATGGCTACACCTTC.

This rearrangement joins TRBV4-1 to TRBJ1-3; D might be TRBD1 (6 bases). This CDR3 spans 16 amino acids. The germline gives CDR1 MGHRA, CDR2 YSYEKL. V was cut by 4 bases and J by 2 bases, with 15 bases left in between. Written as DNA, the CDR3 is TGCGCCAGCAGCCCCGCGGACAGCCACCCTGGAAACACCATATATTTT. Its translation: CASSPADSHPGNTIYF.

The CDR3 sequence: CASSARGGPNEQFF. The CDR3 nucleotides read TGTGCCAGCAGCGCTCGGGGGGGCCCCAATGAGCAGTTCTTC. The chain links TRBV7-9 to TRBJ2-1; 8 bases match TRBD2. From germline, CDR1 is SEHNR and CDR2 FQNEAQ (reference sequence). Unmatched junction bases numbered 6, after V lost 5 bases and J lost 6 bases. The CDR3 extends over 14 amino acids.

This chain joins TRBV5-1 and TRBJ2-3; D perhaps matches TRBD1 (5 bases). CDR3 length: 14 residues. V lost 0 bases and J lost 2, with 7 bases in between. Germline CDR1 SGHRS, CDR2 YFSETQ. The CDR3 loop reads CASSLEGDTDTQYF. The CDR3 bases are TGCGCCAGCAGCTTGGAAGGGGACACAGATACGCAGTATTTT.

This chain joins TRBV6-2 or TRBV6-3 and TRBJ1-2; D gene ambiguous. The CDR3 length is 13 residues. Trimming stripped 6 bases from V and 8 bases from J, with 16 bases between. CDR1 and CDR2 (germline): MNHEY, SVGEGT. The CDR3 DNA is TGTGCCAGCAGCCACCGCTTTGAGAGCGGCTACACCTTC. Protein: CASSHRFESGYTF.

The rearrangement uses TRBV19 and TRBJ2-3; D gene uncertain. The CDR3 contains 14 residues. Per the germline V gene, CDR1 is LNHDA and CDR2 is SQIVND (reference sequence). V lost 1 base, J lost 4 bases, and 9 bases lay in between. CDR3 residues: CASSIVGDADTQYF. The DNA for the CDR3 is TGTGCCAGTAGTATAGTTGGAGATGCAGATACGCAGTATTTT.

This chain links TRBV5-4 with TRBJ2-3; 15 bases line up with TRBD2. The CDR3 runs to 18 residues. Per the germline V gene, CDR1 is SGHNT and CDR2 is YYREEE (reference sequence). Trimming took 4 bases from V and 3 from J; bases not matched to a gene: 9. In DNA form, the CDR3 reads TGTGCCAGCAGCCGAAGACCGGGACTAGCGGGGGGTACAGATACGCAGTATTTT. It codes for CASSRRPGLAGGTDTQYF. The whole variable domain, remainder taken from reference TRBV5-4 and TRBJ2-3, is ETGVTQSPTHLIKTRGQQVTLRCSSQSGHNTVSWYQQALGQGPQFIFQYYREEENGRGNFPPRFSGLQFPNYSSELNVNALELDDSALYLCASSRRPGLAGGTDTQYFGPGTRLTVL.

This clone was seen more than once but under ten times. The chain couples TRBV7-3 to TRBJ1-5, with a tentative D call TRBD1 (6 bases). Germline assignment: CDR1 SGHTA and CDR2 FQGTGA. The CDR3 is made up of 14 amino acids. Trimming removed 5 bases from V and 10 bases from J, with 18 bases in between. The CDR3 bases are TGTGCCAGCAGCCACACGGACAGATTGTGTCCCCAGCATTTT. Its protein is CASSHTDRLCPQHF. Drawing the rest from reference TRBV7-3 and TRBJ1-5, the complete variable domain is GAGVSQTPSNKVTEKGKYVELRCDPISGHTALYWYRQSLGQGPEFLIYFQGTGAADDSGLPNDRFFAVRPEGSVSTLKIQRTERGDSAVYLCASSHTDRLCPQHFGDGTRLSIL.

The V and J genes are TRBV6-5 and TRBJ1-2, with a possible D match to TRBD1 (5 bases). In germline, CDR1 is MNHEY, CDR2 SVGAGI. Trimming took off 0 bases at V and 6 bases at J, with 11 bases between the two ends. This CDR3 contains 14 residues. CDR3 region: CASSYSPGGHGYTF. In DNA, the CDR3 is TGTGCCAGCAGTTACTCCCCGGGGGGACATGGCTACACCTTC.

The rearrangement links TRBV15 to TRBJ2-7, with D tentatively TRBD1 (6 bases). This CDR3 has 15 amino acids. The V end lost 3 bases, the J end lost 3 bases, and 15 bases lay between the germline ends. Germline CDR1 is LNHNV and CDR2 is YYDKDF (reference sequence). The CDR3 here is CATSRDTRGRYEQYF. The DNA for the CDR3 is TGTGCCACCAGCAGGGATACCAGGGGACGCTACGAGCAGTACTTC.

The CDR3 is CSATDRGVGEKLFF. CDR3 DNA sequence: TGCAGCGCCACCGACAGGGGCGTAGGGGAAAAACTGTTTTTT. This sequence joins TRBV29-1 and TRBJ1-4, with 8 bases identical to TRBD1. This CDR3 comprises 14 residues. V lost 7 bases to trimming and J lost 8 bases; unmatched junction nucleotides: 12. Germline V CDR1 and CDR2: SQVTM, ANQGSEA.

The J gene is TRBJ2-5, the V gene TRBV29-1, with a weak D call TRBD2 (6 bases). Germline CDR1 SQVTM, CDR2 ANQGSEA. The CDR3 loop spans 12 amino acids. V dropped 6 bases and J dropped 5 bases, with 13 bases sitting between them. The CDR3 spells CSVEWRDETQYF. The CDR3 region has the DNA TGCAGCGTCGAATGGAGGGATGAGACCCAGTACTTC.

Only one count was recorded for this clone. As DNA, the CDR3 is TGTGCCAGCAGTAGAGTGACAGGGAGCTCCTATAATTCACCCCTCCACTTT. Protein product: CASSRVTGSSYNSPLHF. The chain uses TRBV27 and TRBJ1-6; 7 bases are shared with TRBD1. After removal of 5 bases from V and 0 bases from J, the junction contained 7 bases not matched to a gene. The CDR3 runs to 17 residues. Germline V gene data show CDR1 as MNHEY and CDR2 as SMNVEV (reference sequence).

V usage is TRBV6-5 and J usage is TRBJ1-2, with 9 bases that match TRBD1. There are 15 residues in the CDR3. V gave up 4 bases and J gave up 7 bases; unmatched junction bases: 10. In germline, CDR1 is MNHEY, CDR2 SVGAGI. The chain's CDR3 is CASSLPGQGQSGYTF. The CDR3 DNA reads TGTGCCAGCAGTTTACCGGGACAGGGACAGTCTGGCTACACCTTC.

J is TRBJ2-7 and V is TRBV2; 7 nucleotides agree with TRBD1. The CDR3 is 15 amino acids. The V and J ends lost 5 bases and 0 bases, in that order; junction bases with no gene match: 7. Germline-derived CDR1 and CDR2 are SNHLY and FYNNEI. Written as DNA, the CDR3 is TGTGCCAGCAGTCGACAGGGAAGCAGCTCCTACGAGCAGTACTTC. Its translation is CASSRQGSSSYEQYF.

The chain has TRBV30 and TRBJ1-5, with TRBD1 as a possible D gene (6 bases). This CDR3 spans 14 amino acids. Trimming pared 4 bases from V and 6 bases from J, leaving 16 bases between. CDR1 is GTSNPN and CDR2 is SVGIG in the germline V gene (reference sequence). CDR3 residues: CAWTGQGIGQPQHF. The CDR3 DNA sequence: TGTGCCTGGACCGGGCAGGGGATCGGTCAGCCCCAGCATTTT.

This chain links TRBV2 with TRBJ1-1; 10 positions agree with TRBD1. The CDR3 runs 13 residues. J lost 4 bases, V lost 6 bases, and 2 bases had no gene match. Germline V lookup: CDR1 SNHLY, CDR2 FYNNEI. DNA of the CDR3: TGTGCCAGCAGGGGGACAGGGGTCACTGAAGCTTTCTTT. Translated: CASRGTGVTEAFF. Based on the CDR3 plus reference TRBV2 and TRBJ1-1, the full variable domain is EPEVTQTPSHQVTQMGQEVILRCVPISNHLYFYWYRQILGQKVEFLVSFYNNEISEKSEIFDDQFSVERPDGSNFTLKIRSTKLEDSAMYFCASRGTGVTEAFFGQGTRLTVV.